Given below is one T cell receptor beta chain in context. The antigen is undetermined. These data are taken from a study of T cells in Graves' hyperthyroidism and ophthalmopathy. Turning to the study itself: Sampling of peripheral blood happened at initial diagnosis, prior to any treatment.

The PBMCs studied were ones that came from roughly 9.4 ml fresh peripheral blood. With V trimmed by 4 bases and J by 7 bases, 19 bases remained unmatched. Germline V lookup: CDR1 MNHNS, CDR2 SASEGT. The length of the CDR3 is 18 residues. The CDR3 regions of TCR beta were amplified from RNA transcripts. The TCR CDR3 first-round RT-PCR relied on the HTBI primer set. TCRdb ran MiXCR on the multiplex PCR reads and lists one entry per CDR3 protein. The data show around 500,000 distinct CDR3 sequences, 20% to 25% seen once. Study results and limitations: Ophthalmopathy was identified by the model a median around 6.9 months ahead of onset.

The chain joins TRBV6-1 to TRBJ2-3; 8 nucleotides match TRBD2. This clonotype was sampled from a woman in her sixties or seventies with Graves' ophthalmopathy. Material: blood. The CDR3 DNA sequence: TGTGCCAGCAGTGCCTTAGTGGAGAGCGGGAGCTCCCGCAATACGCAGTATTTT. It translates to CASSALVESGSSRNTQYF.